The T cell receptor beta chain under discussion was sequenced for a study of T cell changes during pregnancy in multiple sclerosis. The assay was immunoSEQ multiplex PCR, and TCRdb's table has in-frame clones only and misses some. Found here are 84,000 or so clones, about 94% of them singletons; the top ten hold around 2.5%. Trimming took off 5 bases at V and 7 bases at J, with 18 bases between the two ends. Germline V gene lookup returns CDR1 SGHAT and CDR2 FQNNGV. CDR3 length equals 15 residues. This TCR was sampled from a female donor with multiple sclerosis, enrolled in a pregnancy study. This material consisted of peripheral blood, taken in the third trimester of pregnancy. J is TRBJ2-1 and V is TRBV11-2, with D perhaps matching TRBD2 (5 bases). For the CDR3, the DNA is TGTGCCAGCAGCCGCGGACTGAGCGGAGAAAATGAGCAGTTCTTC. It translates to CASSRGLSGENEQFF.